This T cell receptor beta chain was sequenced for a study of CD8 T cells in Susac syndrome. About the study: Patients with Susac syndrome were therapy-naive, on corticosteroids, or on intravenous immunoglobulin alone at blood draw. Study-wide results and caveats: In total CD8+ repertoires, 15 to 20 Susac-specific public clones were found, and four or five in CD8+ TEMRA repertoires. Peak Susac CD8+ clonal expansion was seen in TEMRA cells and active patients.

With random hexamers, 0.5 to 1 ug RNA was reverse transcribed. An immunoSEQ multiplex PCR generated amplified TCR beta CDR3 products spanning 54 Vbeta and 13 Jbeta. Using its own MiXCR run on the immunoSEQ multiplex PCR reads, TCRdb lists one record per CDR3 protein. This table has about 100,000 distinct CDR3 sequences, roughly 96% appearing once. Germline assignment: CDR1 KGHSH and CDR2 LQKENI. V trimming: 4 bases; J trimming: 3 bases; junction bases outside the gene matches: 3. CDR3 length equals 13 residues. About this clonotype itself: Its specificity is unknown.

Material for sequencing was CD8+ T cells from PBMCs. V gene TRBV18 combines with J gene TRBJ2-7; 7 bases match TRBD1. This receptor was identified in a human donor with Susac syndrome. In DNA, the CDR3 is TGTGCCAGCTCACTGGACAGGTACTACGAGCAGTACTTC. It encodes CASSLDRYYEQYF.